A single count supports the clone carrying this T cell receptor beta chain. Assay: immunoSEQ multiplex PCR; the TCRdb copy retains only in-frame clones and omits some. The sample includes 410,000 or so clones, 86% seen only once; the top ten take roughly 1.4%. This specimen belongs to a study of blood T cell repertoires in COVID-19. The receptor was isolated from a woman aged 25-40 years with active or convalescent COVID-19. The sample consisted of peripheral blood.

In nucleotides, the CDR3 is TGTGCCAGCTCAGAGGGGGAATATGGCTACACCTTC. Translating it yields CASSEGEYGYTF. The gene calls are TRBV18 and TRBJ1-2; perhaps TRBD1 as D (6 bases). Germline-derived CDR1 and CDR2 are KGHSH and LQKENI. The CDR3 length is 12 residues. V shed 5 bases and J shed 5 bases, with 9 bases lying between them.